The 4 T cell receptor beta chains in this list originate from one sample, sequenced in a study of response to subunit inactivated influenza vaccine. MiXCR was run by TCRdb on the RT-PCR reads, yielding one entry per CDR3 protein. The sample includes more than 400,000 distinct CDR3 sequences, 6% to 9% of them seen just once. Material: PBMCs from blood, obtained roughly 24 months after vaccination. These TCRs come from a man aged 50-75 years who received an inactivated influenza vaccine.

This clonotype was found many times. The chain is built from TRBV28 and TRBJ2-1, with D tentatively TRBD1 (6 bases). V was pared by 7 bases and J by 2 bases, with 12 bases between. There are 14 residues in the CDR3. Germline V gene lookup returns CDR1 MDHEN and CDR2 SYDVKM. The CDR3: CASIRQDTYNEQFF. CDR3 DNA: TGTGCCAGCATTCGACAGGATACCTACAATGAGCAGTTCTTC.

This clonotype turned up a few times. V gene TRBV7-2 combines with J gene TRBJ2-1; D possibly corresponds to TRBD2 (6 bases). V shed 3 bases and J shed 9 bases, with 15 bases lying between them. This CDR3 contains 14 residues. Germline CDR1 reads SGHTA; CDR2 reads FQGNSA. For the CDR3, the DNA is TGTGCCAGCAGCTTCAACCACCCGCGGGGTGAGCAGTTCTTC. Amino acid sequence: CASSFNHPRGEQFF.

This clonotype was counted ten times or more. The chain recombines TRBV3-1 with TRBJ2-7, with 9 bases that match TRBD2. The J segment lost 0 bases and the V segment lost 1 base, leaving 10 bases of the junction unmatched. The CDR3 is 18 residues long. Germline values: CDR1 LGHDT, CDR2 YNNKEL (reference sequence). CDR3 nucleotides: TGTGCCAGCAGCCAAGTGGGCCTAGCGGGACGGAGCTCCTACGAGCAGTACTTC. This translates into CASSQVGLAGRSSYEQYF.

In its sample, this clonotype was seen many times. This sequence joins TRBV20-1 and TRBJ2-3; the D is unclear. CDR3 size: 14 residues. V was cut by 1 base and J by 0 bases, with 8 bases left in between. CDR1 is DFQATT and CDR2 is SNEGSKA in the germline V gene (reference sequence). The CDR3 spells CSARVGFSTDTQYF. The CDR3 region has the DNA TGCAGTGCTAGAGTCGGGTTTAGCACAGATACGCAGTATTTT.